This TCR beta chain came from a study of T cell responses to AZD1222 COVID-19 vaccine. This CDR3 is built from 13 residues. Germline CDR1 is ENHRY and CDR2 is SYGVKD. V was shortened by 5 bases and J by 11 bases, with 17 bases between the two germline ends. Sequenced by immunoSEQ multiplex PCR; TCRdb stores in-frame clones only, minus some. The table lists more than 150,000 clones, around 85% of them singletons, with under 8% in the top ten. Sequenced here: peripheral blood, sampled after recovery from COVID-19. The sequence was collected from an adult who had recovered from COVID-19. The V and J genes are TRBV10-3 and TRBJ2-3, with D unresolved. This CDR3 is CAISPKSRVEQYF. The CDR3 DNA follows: TGTGCCATCAGTCCTAAAAGCCGGGTTGAGCAGTATTTT.